The 31 T cell receptor beta chains given below trace back to one sample, sequenced in a study of T cells expressing NK-cell markers. TCRdb re-called the 5' RACE reads; every CDR3 protein appears as one record, without DNA. This sample's table has 350,000 to 450,000 distinct CDR3 sequences. What was sequenced was blood T cells: a sorted CD56 or NKG2C T cell subset, CD4+ or CD8+ T cells, or bulk PBMC T cells (not recorded which). The source of these receptors is a man aged 18-69 years in good health.

This chain links TRBV6-1 with TRBJ1-5. CDR1 and CDR2 (germline): MNHNS, SASEGT. This CDR3 region has 15 residues. CDR3 protein: CASSEHRKSNQPQHF.

The gene calls are TRBV20-1 and TRBJ2-5; TCRdb names TRBD1, which stays unverified in the absence of DNA. Germline V gene data show CDR1 as DFQATT and CDR2 as SNEGSKA (reference sequence). The CDR3 is 14 amino acids. CDR3 loop: CSARKVGVGATQYF.

This rearrangement joins TRBV6-5 to TRBJ1-6. Germline V gene data show CDR1 as MNHEY and CDR2 as SVGAGI. The CDR3 is made up of 16 amino acids. This chain's CDR3 is CASSYVGQEHNSPLHF.

V is TRBV7-9 and J is TRBJ2-7; the TCRdb call, TRBD2, lacks DNA for checking. The CDR3 runs to 14 residues. Germline V gives CDR1 SEHNR, CDR2 FQNEAQ (reference sequence). CDR3 protein: CASSSRASPGGQYF.

The chain is built from TRBV19 and TRBJ2-2; TCRdb indicates TRBD2, and absent DNA this call remains unverified. The CDR3 sequence is 14 residues long. The V gene's germline CDR1 is LNHDA and CDR2 SQIVND (reference sequence). The chain's CDR3 is CASRRSLNTGELFF. Looking up the rest from reference TRBV19 and TRBJ2-2 gives the full variable domain: DGGITQSPKYLFRKEGQNVTLSCEQNLNHDAMYWYRQDPGQGLRLIYYSQIVNDFQKGDIAEGYSVSREKKESFPLTVTSAQKNPTAFYLCASRRSLNTGELFFGEGSRLTVL.

The rearrangement links TRBV20-1 to TRBJ2-2; TCRdb returns TRBD2, unconfirmable since there is no DNA. The CDR3 covers 13 residues. In germline, CDR1 is DFQATT, CDR2 SNEGSKA (reference sequence). The CDR3 loop is CSAAGSTTGELFF.

The chain combines TRBV6-1 with TRBJ1-2; TCRdb returns TRBD1, unconfirmable since there is no DNA. This CDR3 has 14 amino acids. Germline V lookup: CDR1 MNHNS, CDR2 SASEGT. CDR3 in amino acids: CASSEGFRDYGYTF.

This sequence joins TRBV19 and TRBJ2-7; TCRdb lists TRBD1, though no DNA is available to test this call. Germline V lookup: CDR1 LNHDA, CDR2 SQIVND (reference sequence). CDR3 length equals 12 residues. This CDR3 reads CASQGVAYEQYF.

The chain couples TRBV2 to TRBJ1-4; lacking DNA, the TRBD1 call made by TCRdb goes unchecked. The CDR3 extends over 14 amino acids. Germline CDR1 reads SNHLY; CDR2 reads FYNNEI. The chain's CDR3 is CASVPFITNEKLFF.

The chain is built from TRBV28 and TRBJ2-7; the D gene TCRdb calls, TRBD2, cannot be checked with no DNA. The CDR3 length is 16 residues. Germline values: CDR1 MDHEN, CDR2 SYDVKM. The CDR3 spells CASSLKLAGRRYEQYF.

The V and J genes are TRBV7-9 and TRBJ1-1. Germline CDR1 is SEHNR and CDR2 is FQNEAQ (reference sequence). CDR3 size: 13 residues. The CDR3 protein is CASSLYPNTEAFF.

CDR3: CASSSASYEQYF. The chain combines TRBV11-2 with TRBJ2-7. The germline gives CDR1 SGHAT, CDR2 FQNNGV. The CDR3 is made up of 12 amino acids. Combining the CDR3 with reference TRBV11-2 and TRBJ2-7 gives the whole variable domain EAGVAQSPRYKIIEKRQSVAFWCNPISGHATLYWYQQILGQGPKLLIQFQNNGVVDDSQLPKDRFSAERLKGVDSTLKIQPAKLEDSAVYLCASSSASYEQYFGPGTRLTVT.

V gene TRBV20-1 combines with J gene TRBJ1-1; TCRdb names TRBD1, which stays unverified in the absence of DNA. CDR3 size: 13 residues. The V gene's germline CDR1 is DFQATT and CDR2 SNEGSKA (reference sequence). CDR3 in amino acids: CSALQGAGTEAFF.

This chain uses TRBV27 with TRBJ1-6. The CDR3 extends over 15 amino acids. Germline values: CDR1 MNHEY, CDR2 SMNVEV (reference sequence). CDR3 protein: CASSRQVGSNSPLHF.

V and J are TRBV6-4 and TRBJ2-7. The CDR3 has 14 amino acids. Germline CDR1 reads MRHNA; CDR2 reads SNTAGT. The CDR3 loop reads CASSTDSNSYEQYF.

The chain employs TRBV6-5 and TRBJ2-3. CDR1 is MNHEY, CDR2 SVGAGI, per germline. The length of the CDR3 is 13 residues. CDR3 amino acids: CASSSDPSDTQYF.

J is TRBJ1-6 and V is TRBV6-6. CDR1 is MNHNY and CDR2 is SVGAGI in the germline V gene (reference sequence). This CDR3 spans 13 amino acids. CDR3 loop: CASSREVNSPLHF.

The chain carries TRBV11-2 and TRBJ2-1; TCRdb's D call of TRBD2 is untestable without DNA. CDR1 is SGHAT and CDR2 is FQNNGV in the germline V gene. This CDR3 region has 17 residues. CDR3 loop: CASSLEGTRGAYNEQFF.

The genes are TRBV19 and TRBJ2-3; as DNA is missing, the TRBD1 call by TCRdb cannot be tested. Germline CDR1 is LNHDA and CDR2 is SQIVND (reference sequence). The CDR3 is made up of 14 amino acids. CDR3 residues: CASSDRGTPDTQYF. The whole variable domain, remainder taken from reference TRBV19 and TRBJ2-3, is DGGITQSPKYLFRKEGQNVTLSCEQNLNHDAMYWYRQDPGQGLRLIYYSQIVNDFQKGDIAEGYSVSREKKESFPLTVTSAQKNPTAFYLCASSDRGTPDTQYFGPGTRLTVL.

The V call is TRBV29-1, the J call TRBJ1-2; no DNA is available, so the TRBD1 call from TCRdb remains unchecked. The length of the CDR3 is 13 residues. CDR1 is SQVTM, CDR2 ANQGSEA, per germline. CDR3 in amino acids: CSVALTGGHGYTF.

V and J are TRBV12-3 or TRBV12-4 and TRBJ2-3; TCRdb returns TRBD2, unconfirmable since there is no DNA. CDR3 length: 16 residues. This CDR3 reads CASSLTSGDFTDTQYF.

The chain couples TRBV21-1 to TRBJ1-1. TRBV21-1 is flagged as a pseudogene. The CDR3 spans 15 residues. CDR3 sequence reads: CASTQANSLNTEAFF.

This sequence joins TRBV5-1 and TRBJ2-7; TCRdb selects TRBD1, and the lack of DNA leaves this call unchecked. CDR1 SGHRS and CDR2 YFSETQ come from the germline V gene. The length of the CDR3 is 16 residues. The CDR3 reads CASSLSSGISHYEQYF.

J is TRBJ2-1 and V is TRBV2; TCRdb's D call, TRBD1, is unchecked because there is no DNA. Per the germline V gene, CDR1 is SNHLY and CDR2 is FYNNEI. This CDR3 has 15 amino acids. This CDR3 is CASSEEGQKYNEQFF. The entire variable domain, with the rest obtained from reference TRBV2 and TRBJ2-1, is as follows: EPEVTQTPSHQVTQMGQEVILRCVPISNHLYFYWYRQILGQKVEFLVSFYNNEISEKSEIFDDQFSVERPDGSNFTLKIRSTKLEDSAMYFCASSEEGQKYNEQFFGPGTRLTVL.

The rearrangement joins TRBV4-2 to TRBJ1-4; TCRdb indicates TRBD1, and absent DNA this call remains unverified. Germline V gene lookup returns CDR1 LGHNA and CDR2 YNFKEQ. This CDR3 region has 16 residues. CDR3 region: CASSQDRHRDNEKLFF.

The gene calls are TRBV6-1 and TRBJ2-1; TCRdb calls TRBD2, which cannot be checked without DNA. Germline V gene lookup returns CDR1 MNHNS and CDR2 SASEGT. This CDR3 comprises 14 residues. The CDR3 region is CASSERAGGHEQFF.

The chain recombines TRBV20-1 with TRBJ2-4; lacking DNA, the TRBD1 call made by TCRdb goes unchecked. The CDR3 runs to 13 residues. Germline V gene sequence: CDR1 DFQATT, CDR2 SNEGSKA (reference sequence). The CDR3 reads CSAKRVRGNIQYF.

V usage is TRBV11-3 and J usage is TRBJ2-1; the D call of TRBD1 rests on TCRdb alone, since no DNA is present to check it. The CDR3 totals 14 residues. Per germline, CDR1 SGHNT and CDR2 YENEEA. This CDR3 reads CASSTRQGDNEQFF. The full variable domain, its missing parts supplied by reference TRBV11-3 and TRBJ2-1, is EAGVVQSPRYKIIEKKQPVAFWCNPISGHNTLYWYLQNLGQGPELLIRYENEEAVDDSQLPKDRFSAERLKGVDSTLKIQPAELGDSAVYLCASSTRQGDNEQFFGPGTRLTVL.

The V call is TRBV7-2, the J call TRBJ1-5; TCRdb's D call of TRBD1 is untestable without DNA. The CDR3 runs to 15 residues. Germline-derived CDR1 and CDR2 are SGHTA and FQGNSA. The CDR3 is CASSLTRQSNQPQHF.

This chain joins TRBV15 and TRBJ2-7. The germline V gene encodes CDR1 LNHNV and CDR2 YYDKDF (reference sequence). The CDR3 totals 15 residues. The CDR3 loop is CATSNQIDNSYEQYF.

The chain combines TRBV13 with TRBJ2-1; TCRdb reports TRBD1, a call that lacks DNA to check it against. Germline-derived CDR1 and CDR2 are PRHDT and FYEKMQ (reference sequence). This CDR3 spans 16 amino acids. CDR3 residues: CASSPPVTGGRNEQFF. The variable domain in full, completed from reference TRBV13 and TRBJ2-1, reads AAGVIQSPRHLIKEKRETATLKCYPIPRHDTVYWYQQGPGQDPQFLISFYEKMQSDKGSIPDRFSAQQFSDYHSELNMSSLELGDSALYFCASSPPVTGGRNEQFFGPGTRLTVL.